This TCR beta chain was profiled in a study of cytomegalovirus exposure and HLA in healthy donors. Trimming removed 1 base at V and 4 bases at J, with 13 bases between. CDR1 LNHDA and CDR2 SQIVND come from the germline V gene (reference sequence). This CDR3 contains 15 residues. 13 Jbeta primers and 60 Vbeta primers were used for the PCR. Clones were read by immunoSEQ multiplex PCR, and TCRdb kept only the in-frame ones, dropping some. The sample consists of fewer than 30,000 clones, roughly 60% of them appearing once. V and J are TRBV19 and TRBJ1-2, with D perhaps matching TRBD1 (5 bases). This sequence was found in a male donor in good health and CMV-seropositive. The sequenced material came from PBMCs. This CDR3 is CASSIGTGLSYGYTF. The CDR3 DNA is TGTGCCAGTAGTATAGGAACAGGTCTCTCCTATGGCTACACCTTC.